This T cell receptor beta chain was sequenced for a study of T cell repertoires in cytomegalovirus infection. A note on this clonotype: One base away lies a much larger clone, so this may be a sequencing read error.

V dropped 5 bases and J dropped 1 base, with 12 bases sitting between them. The CDR3 totals 14 residues. Germline loops: CDR1 SGHTA, CDR2 FQGNSA. TCRdb re-derived calls from the reads in MiXCR, one entry per CDR3 protein. The data show approximately 190,000 distinct CDR3 sequences, about 30% seen once. This receptor was obtained from a human donor in good health (CMV status not recorded). Some clones in this sample may be carry-over from other donors' samples. Sequenced material: PBMCs. The chain combines TRBV7-2 with TRBJ2-7, with no clear D. This CDR3 is CASSTVAQSYEQYF. In DNA form, the CDR3 reads TGTGCCAGCAGCACGGTGGCACAGTCCTACGAGCAGTACTTC.